These 9 T cell receptor beta chains were all obtained from the same sample, sequenced in a study of long-term antiretroviral therapy in people with HIV. The authors ran the immunoSEQ assay, v3.0, at survey level. Produced via immunoSEQ multiplex PCR; TCRdb's table is partial and in-frame only. This table has 35,000 or so clones, around 94% appearing once. Sequencing used unsorted PBMCs, obtained 4.1 years after starting antiretroviral therapy. The source is a woman aged 50 to 60 with HIV.

The chain employs TRBV7-9 and TRBJ2-5, with D perhaps given as TRBD1 or TRBD2 (5 bases each). The CDR3 sequence is 14 residues long. Trimming stripped 8 bases from V and 5 bases from J, with 18 bases between. CDR1 is SEHNR, CDR2 FQNEAQ, per germline (reference sequence). Written as DNA, the CDR3 is TGTGCCAGCGGCCCCCGGGGACCGGGGGAGACCCAGTACTTC. This gives the protein CASGPRGPGETQYF.

The gene calls are TRBV7-6 and TRBJ2-7; perhaps TRBD2 as D (6 bases). The CDR3 has 14 residues. CDR1 and CDR2 (germline): SGHVS, FNYEAQ. The V end lost 5 bases, the J end lost 1 base, and 12 bases lay between the germline ends. The CDR3 DNA reads TGTGCCAGCAGCAAAAACGGGGGATCCTACGAGCAGTACTTC. It yields the protein CASSKNGGSYEQYF. The whole variable domain, filled in from reference TRBV7-6 and TRBJ2-7, reads GAGVSQSPRYKVTKRGQDVALRCDPISGHVSLYWYRQALGQGPEFLTYFNYEAQQDKSGLPNDRFSAERPEGSISTLTIQRTEQRDSAMYRCASSKNGGSYEQYFGPGTRLTVT.

The V and J genes are TRBV9 and TRBJ1-3; D gene unclear. CDR1 is SGDLS, CDR2 YYNGEE, per germline. V lost 1 base to trimming and J lost 0 bases, with 2 bases between them. The CDR3 spans 13 residues. The DNA for the CDR3 is TGTGCCAGCAGCGTAAACTCTGGAAACACCATATATTTT. Translated: CASSVNSGNTIYF.

The rearrangement links TRBV4-1 to TRBJ2-7; the match to TRBD1 covers 8 bases. With V trimmed by 2 bases and J by 2 bases, 5 bases remained unmatched. CDR3 length: 15 residues. Germline assignment: CDR1 MGHRA and CDR2 YSYEKL. CDR3 amino acids: CASSQQGARTYEQYF. DNA for the CDR3: TGCGCCAGCAGCCAACAGGGGGCCCGAACCTACGAGCAGTACTTC.

The chain recombines TRBV4-1 with TRBJ2-5; D remains unclear. Germline values: CDR1 MGHRA, CDR2 YSYEKL. V was trimmed by 0 bases and J by 1 base, leaving 9 bases between them. The CDR3 runs to 15 residues. CDR3 coding DNA: TGCGCCAGCAGCCAAGAGGTACTTGTCCAAGAGACCCAGTACTTC. It is translated as CASSQEVLVQETQYF.

The CDR3 is CASSFDPLAGARDTQYF. CDR3 DNA sequence: TGTGCCAGCAGCTTTGATCCGCTAGCGGGGGCCAGAGATACGCAGTATTTT. The chain combines TRBV5-4 with TRBJ2-3; 10 nucleotides match TRBD2. The CDR3 spans 17 residues. Per germline, CDR1 SGHNT and CDR2 YYREEE (reference sequence). V dropped 2 bases and J dropped 5; count of bases not matched to a gene: 11.

The chain employs TRBV5-8 and TRBJ2-3; perhaps D is TRBD1 or TRBD2 (5 bases each). V was pared by 2 bases and J by 10 bases, with 14 bases between. The CDR3 extends over 13 amino acids. Germline CDR1 and CDR2: SGHTS and YDEGEE. The CDR3 DNA sequence: TGTGCCAGCAGCTTAGGCAGGGCGGGTGCGCAGTATTTT. It encodes CASSLGRAGAQYF.

The V and J genes are TRBV20-1 and TRBJ1-2; no firm D call. Germline CDR1 reads DFQATT; CDR2 reads SNEGSKA (reference sequence). This CDR3 has 11 residues. The ends were cut back, 4 bases at V and 2 bases at J, with 5 bases in the middle. CDR3 residues: CSATGNYGYTF. The CDR3 DNA reads as TGCAGTGCTACCGGGAACTATGGCTACACCTTC.

This rearrangement joins TRBV15 to TRBJ2-3, with 11 bases fitting TRBD2. CDR3 length: 16 residues. CDR1 and CDR2 from the germline V gene are LNHNV and YYDKDF (reference sequence). The J segment lost 3 bases and the V segment lost 5 bases, leaving 7 bases of the junction unmatched. In nucleotides, the CDR3 is TGTGCCACCAGCTCAACCGGGACTAGCGGAACAGATACGCAGTATTTT. It specifies CATSSTGTSGTDTQYF.